One and the same sample provided the 10 T cell receptor beta chains below, sequenced in a study of T cells in tuberculosis. TCRdb's copy holds only in-frame clones and misses some; the assay was immunoSEQ multiplex PCR. The sample contains about 43,000 clones, roughly 94% of which appear only once. Sequencing input: PBMCs. The origin of the receptors is a donor between 5 and 29 years old with latent tuberculosis or without tuberculosis infection. Some clones in this sample may be carry-over from other donors' samples.

This chain uses TRBV28 with TRBJ1-1; TRBD1 is a possible D gene (6 bases). Germline CDR1 MDHEN, CDR2 SYDVKM. V shed 6 bases and J shed 4 bases, with 18 bases lying between them. The CDR3 length is 15 residues. The CDR3 loop reads CASRGYRELRTEAFF. CDR3 coding DNA: TGTGCCAGCAGGGGATACAGGGAGTTGCGCACTGAAGCTTTCTTT.

The chain recombines TRBV11-2 with TRBJ2-3, with a tentative D call TRBD2 (6 bases). The germline V gene has CDR1 SGHAT and CDR2 FQNNGV. The V and J ends lost 1 base and 0 bases respectively, with 11 bases between them. The CDR3 covers 16 residues. As DNA, the CDR3 is TGTGCCAGCAGCTTAGTCTGGAGGGCTAGCACAGATACGCAGTATTTT. Translation gives CASSLVWRASTDTQYF.

V and J are TRBV28 and TRBJ2-7; 7 bases align to TRBD2. The V gene's germline CDR1 is MDHEN and CDR2 SYDVKM. The CDR3 totals 15 residues. The V segment lost 10 bases and the J segment 2 bases; nucleotides outside the gene matches: 14. CDR3 amino acids: CATGKVSGVTYEQYF. The CDR3 coding sequence is TGTGCCACCGGTAAAGTAAGCGGGGTAACCTACGAGCAGTACTTC.

V gene TRBV29-1 combines with J gene TRBJ1-2; 8 bases match TRBD1. V lost 6 bases and J lost 3; bases outside the gene matches: 9. This CDR3 has 14 residues. Looked up from germline, CDR1 is SQVTM and CDR2 is ANQGSEA. CDR3 DNA: TGCAGCGTCCCAGGGGGCGCATTCTACTATGGCTACACCTTC. Protein: CSVPGGAFYYGYTF.

V is TRBV6-1 and J is TRBJ2-5; D might be TRBD2 (5 bases). The closer fit of TRBJ2-7 to the DNA end suggests the J call may be wrong. Germline CDR1 MNHNS, CDR2 SASEGT. This CDR3 has 14 residues. The CDR3 protein is CASRPGWSSYEQYF. Written as DNA, the CDR3 is TGTGCCAGCAGGCCGGGGTGGAGCTCCTACGAGCAGTACTTC.

V is TRBV19 and J is TRBJ2-7; 9 bases match TRBD1. This CDR3 is built from 17 residues. V gave up 5 bases and J gave up 4 bases; unmatched junction bases: 15. The germline CDR1 and CDR2 sequences are LNHDA and SQIVND (reference sequence). In nucleotides, the CDR3 is TGTGCCAGTAGTGCCAGATCCGGGACAGGGCCTTCTTACGAGCAGTACTTC. Protein sequence: CASSARSGTGPSYEQYF.

V and J are TRBV4-3 and TRBJ2-2, with 7 bases fitting TRBD1. The V and J ends lost 0 bases and 5 bases, in that order; junction bases with no gene match: 0. CDR1 and CDR2 from the germline V gene are LGHNA and YSLEER. The CDR3 is 14 amino acids. Written as DNA, the CDR3 is TGCGCCAGCAGCCAAGACAGGGGGACCGGGGAGCTGTTTTTT. It yields the protein CASSQDRGTGELFF.

The chain uses TRBV28 and TRBJ1-4; a possible D gene is TRBD1 (5 bases). Per germline, CDR1 MDHEN and CDR2 SYDVKM. V lost 6 bases and J lost 6, with 29 bases in between. The CDR3 runs 19 residues. CDR3 in amino acids: CASRANPGGPKFPHEKLFF. The DNA for the CDR3 is TGTGCCAGCAGGGCCAACCCGGGGGGACCCAAATTCCCCCATGAAAAACTGTTTTTT.

The chain recombines TRBV19 with TRBJ1-2, with D perhaps matching TRBD1 (5 bases). V was pared by 0 bases and J by 6 bases, with 17 bases between. CDR1 is LNHDA and CDR2 is SQIVND in the germline V gene (reference sequence). The length of the CDR3 is 16 residues. The DNA of the CDR3 is TGTGCCAGTAGTATAGAGTCAGTCGCAGGGCGCGATGGCTACACCTTC. As protein: CASSIESVAGRDGYTF. Full variable domain (missing parts from reference TRBV19 and TRBJ1-2): DGGITQSPKYLFRKEGQNVTLSCEQNLNHDAMYWYRQDPGQGLRLIYYSQIVNDFQKGDIAEGYSVSREKKESFPLTVTSAQKNPTAFYLCASSIESVAGRDGYTFGSGTRLTVV.

This clone was recorded only once. The J gene is TRBJ2-3, the V gene TRBV28; a possible D gene is TRBD2 (8 bases). With 0 bases removed from V and 4 bases from J, the gap between germline ends came to 20 bases. Per germline, CDR1 MDHEN and CDR2 SYDVKM. The CDR3 covers 18 residues. The CDR3 DNA follows: TGTGCCAGCAGTTTATGGACAGGGTTGGCGGGAGGATCAGATACGCAGTATTTT. This encodes CASSLWTGLAGGSDTQYF.